Listed below are T cell receptor beta chains from one sample, sequenced in a study of T cell responses to AZD1222 COVID-19 vaccine. Method: immunoSEQ multiplex PCR; TCRdb's copy keeps in-frame clones and lacks some. This table has roughly 200,000 clones, around nine tenths appearing once. Sample: peripheral blood, taken on day 0 of AZD1222 vaccination. These receptors were taken from an adult in good health. The CDR3 runs from the conserved cysteine through the conserved F or W. A D gene is named only where the DNA matches it firmly. Size values are once, few and many counts, or a class for expanded clones, and some rows have none.

D gene: TRBD1; V gene: TRBV10-3; clone size: .; J gene: TRBJ1-6; CDR3 DNA: TGTGCCATCAGACAGGGGGGTAATTCACCCCTCCACTTT; CDR3 protein: CAIRQGGNSPLHF
D gene: TRBD1; V gene: TRBV5-1; clone size: .; J gene: TRBJ1-2; CDR3 DNA: TGCGCCAGCAGCCCCAGACAGGGCCCCATCTATGGCTACACCTTC; CDR3 protein: CASSPRQGPIYGYTF
D gene: TRBD1; V gene: TRBV2; clone size: .; J gene: TRBJ1-3; CDR3 DNA: TGTGCCAGCAGTGAAGCATCAGGGACAGTGTACAGAAACACCATATATTTT; CDR3 protein: CASSEASGTVYRNTIYF
D gene: TRBD1; V gene: TRBV5-1; clone size: .; J gene: TRBJ1-2; CDR3 DNA: TGCGCCAGCAGCTTATGGGGGGACAGTGGCTACACCTTC; CDR3 protein: CASSLWGDSGYTF
D gene: .; V gene: TRBV28; clone size: .; J gene: TRBJ1-4; CDR3 DNA: TGTGCCAGCATCACCCAACAGGGTGAGAATGAAAAACTGTTTTTT; CDR3 protein: CASITQQGENEKLFF
D gene: .; V gene: TRBV7-9; clone size: .; J gene: TRBJ1-1; CDR3 DNA: TGTGCCAGCAGCTTAGGAAGTTCGATTGAAGCTTTCTTT; CDR3 protein: CASSLGSSIEAFF
D gene: .; V gene: TRBV7-8; clone size: .; J gene: TRBJ2-7; CDR3 DNA: TGTGCCAGCAGCTTACGGGCCGCCTACGAGCAGTACTTC; CDR3 protein: CASSLRAAYEQYF
D gene: .; V gene: TRBV3-1/TRBV3-2; clone size: .; J gene: TRBJ1-2; CDR3 DNA: TGTGCCAGCAGACAGGGTTACGGGGGCTACACCTTC; CDR3 protein: CASRQGYGGYTF
D gene: .; V gene: TRBV3-1/TRBV3-2; clone size: .; J gene: TRBJ1-1; CDR3 DNA: TGTGCCAGCAGCCAAGATTGGAGGGGAAGTCGAACTGAAGCTTTCTTT; CDR3 protein: CASSQDWRGSRTEAFF
D gene: .; V gene: TRBV30; clone size: .; J gene: TRBJ2-5; CDR3 DNA: TGTGCCTGGAGCGCCCTCACGGTAGCTAGAGAGACCCAGTACTTC; CDR3 protein: CAWSALTVARETQYF
D gene: TRBD2; V gene: TRBV7-6; clone size: .; J gene: TRBJ2-7; CDR3 DNA: TGTGCCAGCAGCTCCACCGAGACTAGCGGGAGGTACGAGCAGTACTTC; CDR3 protein: CASSSTETSGRYEQYF
D gene: .; V gene: TRBV27; clone size: .; J gene: TRBJ1-2; CDR3 DNA: TGTGCCAGCAGTTTAGGGCAGCTGGCCGGGGGGACCTATGGCTACACCTTC; CDR3 protein: CASSLGQLAGGTYGYTF
D gene: .; V gene: TRBV19; clone size: once; J gene: TRBJ1-5; CDR3 DNA: TGTGCCAGTAGTATTGGGGGCAGGTGGGGGTTTCAGCCCCAGCATTTT; CDR3 protein: CASSIGGRWGFQPQHF
D gene: TRBD1; V gene: TRBV28; clone size: .; J gene: TRBJ2-7; CDR3 DNA: TGTGCCAGCAGGACCGGGACAGGAAATAGGGAGCAGTACTTC; CDR3 protein: CASRTGTGNREQYF
D gene: TRBD1; V gene: TRBV19; clone size: .; J gene: TRBJ1-1; CDR3 DNA: TGTGCCAGTAGTGCGGGGACAGGGCGACTGAACACTGAAGCTTTCTTT; CDR3 protein: CASSAGTGRLNTEAFF
D gene: .; V gene: TRBV4-1; clone size: .; J gene: TRBJ1-1; CDR3 DNA: TGCGCCAGCAGCCAAACAGGTCCCGGGAACACTGAAGCTTTCTTT; CDR3 protein: CASSQTGPGNTEAFF
D gene: TRBD1; V gene: TRBV4-3; clone size: few; J gene: TRBJ1-3; CDR3 DNA: TGCGCCAGCAGCCAAGAGACAGGGAGTCATGGAAACACCATATATTTT; CDR3 protein: CASSQETGSHGNTIYF
D gene: TRBD2; V gene: TRBV7-9; clone size: .; J gene: TRBJ2-3; CDR3 DNA: TGTGCCAGCAGCTTAAAAAGCCTCCTAGCGGGGGGCACAGATACGCAGTATTTT; CDR3 protein: CASSLKSLLAGGTDTQYF
D gene: .; V gene: TRBV5-6; clone size: .; J gene: TRBJ1-4; CDR3 DNA: TGTGCCAGCAGCCCAACGGGTAGTCTGCATGAAAAACTGTTTTTT; CDR3 protein: CASSPTGSLHEKLFF
D gene: .; V gene: TRBV30; clone size: .; J gene: TRBJ2-2; CDR3 DNA: TGTGCCTGGGGAACGGGACTCGGGAACACCGGGGAGCTGTTTTTT; CDR3 protein: CAWGTGLGNTGELFF
D gene: TRBD1; V gene: TRBV2; clone size: .; J gene: TRBJ2-3; CDR3 DNA: TGTGCCAGCAGAGAGGGGGACAGGGGAACAGATACGCAGTATTTT; CDR3 protein: CASREGDRGTDTQYF
D gene: TRBD2; V gene: TRBV9; clone size: .; J gene: TRBJ2-1; CDR3 DNA: TGTGCCAGCAGCGCCGCCGTGTTAGCGGGGGGACGTTACAATGAGCAGTTCTTC; CDR3 protein: CASSAAVLAGGRYNEQFF
D gene: TRBD1; V gene: TRBV3-1/TRBV3-2; clone size: .; J gene: TRBJ2-1; CDR3 DNA: TGTGCCAGCAGCCAAGATCAGGGGGCGCGGAATGAGCAGTTCTTC; CDR3 protein: CASSQDQGARNEQFF
D gene: .; V gene: TRBV5-6; clone size: .; J gene: TRBJ1-5; CDR3 DNA: TGTGCCAGCAGCTTGGCCTTAGGCAGCAATCAGCCCCAGCATTTT; CDR3 protein: CASSLALGSNQPQHF
D gene: TRBD1; V gene: TRBV6-2/TRBV6-3; clone size: .; J gene: TRBJ1-5; CDR3 DNA: TGTGCCAGCAGTTTAACAGGGGGCGTAGGCCAGCCCCAGCATTTT; CDR3 protein: CASSLTGGVGQPQHF
D gene: TRBD1; V gene: TRBV7-8; clone size: .; J gene: TRBJ1-1; CDR3 DNA: TGTGCCAGCAGCCCCCAATCGGGACAGATGAACACTGAAGCTTTCTTT; CDR3 protein: CASSPQSGQMNTEAFF
D gene: TRBD1; V gene: TRBV7-9; clone size: .; J gene: TRBJ1-4; CDR3 DNA: TGTGCCAGCAGCCTTTCCCGGACAGGGGGTATTTCGGGGGAAAAACTGTTTTTT; CDR3 protein: CASSLSRTGGISGEKLFF
D gene: .; V gene: TRBV11-2; clone size: .; J gene: TRBJ2-1; CDR3 DNA: TGTGCCAGCAGCTTAGTCACAGGGTTCTACAATGAGCAGTTCTTC; CDR3 protein: CASSLVTGFYNEQFF
D gene: TRBD1; V gene: TRBV27; clone size: .; J gene: TRBJ2-2; CDR3 DNA: TGTGCCAGCAGTTCACTAAAACTAACAGGGGGCAACACCGGGGAGCTGTTTTTT; CDR3 protein: CASSSLKLTGGNTGELFF
D gene: .; V gene: TRBV1; clone size: .; J gene: TRBJ1-4; CDR3 DNA: TGCACCAGCAGCCAAAATGACAGGGGGCGTGAAAAACTGTTTTTT; CDR3 protein: CTSSQNDRGREKLFF
D gene: TRBD2; V gene: TRBV3-1/TRBV3-2; clone size: few; J gene: TRBJ2-7; CDR3 DNA: TGTGCCAGCAGCGTTGGACTAGCGGGGGCCACCTACGAGCAGTACTTC; CDR3 protein: CASSVGLAGATYEQYF
D gene: .; V gene: TRBV28; clone size: .; J gene: TRBJ2-4; CDR3 DNA: TGTGCCAGCAGGGGGGACCACAAAAACATTCAGTACTTC; CDR3 protein: CASRGDHKNIQYF
D gene: TRBD2; V gene: TRBV29-1; clone size: .; J gene: TRBJ2-4; CDR3 DNA: TGCAGCGTGCTACCTAGCGGAGAAAACATTCAGTACTTC; CDR3 protein: CSVLPSGENIQYF
D gene: .; V gene: TRBV15; clone size: .; J gene: TRBJ2-2; CDR3 DNA: TGTGCCACCAGCTCAAGGGTCATCACCGGGGAGCTGTTTTTT; CDR3 protein: CATSSRVITGELFF
D gene: TRBD1; V gene: TRBV19; clone size: .; J gene: TRBJ2-2; CDR3 DNA: TGTGCCAGTAGGGAACAGGGGACCAACACCGGGGAGCTGTTTTTT; CDR3 protein: CASREQGTNTGELFF
D gene: .; V gene: TRBV7-9; clone size: once; J gene: TRBJ1-5; CDR3 DNA: TGTGCCAGCAGCCCCGGGTCCTGGGGCAATCAGCCCCAGCATTTT; CDR3 protein: CASSPGSWGNQPQHF
D gene: .; V gene: TRBV19; clone size: .; J gene: TRBJ1-5; CDR3 DNA: TGTGCCAGTAGTTATGGTCCTTATCAGCCCCAGCATTTT; CDR3 protein: CASSYGPYQPQHF
D gene: .; V gene: TRBV21-1; clone size: .; J gene: TRBJ1-1; CDR3 DNA: TGTGCCACCCAGTGGGAGGGGCAGATGAACACTGAAGCTTTCTTT; CDR3 protein: CATQWEGQMNTEAFF
D gene: .; V gene: TRBV19; clone size: few; J gene: TRBJ2-3; CDR3 DNA: TGTGCCAGTAGTCTAGAGGGGGATACGCAGTATTTT; CDR3 protein: CASSLEGDTQYF
D gene: TRBD2; V gene: TRBV5-4; clone size: .; J gene: TRBJ2-1; CDR3 DNA: TGTGCCAGCAGCGCGACACTAGCGGCTGCCAATGAGCAGTTCTTC; CDR3 protein: CASSATLAAANEQFF
D gene: TRBD2; V gene: TRBV5-1; clone size: .; J gene: TRBJ2-5; CDR3 DNA: TGCGCCAGCAGCTTGGACACGCGGGGGGCCCAGTACTTC; CDR3 protein: CASSLDTRGAQYF
D gene: .; V gene: TRBV2; clone size: .; J gene: TRBJ1-5; CDR3 DNA: TGTGCCAGCAGTGATAACCTGGCGGGCAATCAGCCCCAGCATTTT; CDR3 protein: CASSDNLAGNQPQHF